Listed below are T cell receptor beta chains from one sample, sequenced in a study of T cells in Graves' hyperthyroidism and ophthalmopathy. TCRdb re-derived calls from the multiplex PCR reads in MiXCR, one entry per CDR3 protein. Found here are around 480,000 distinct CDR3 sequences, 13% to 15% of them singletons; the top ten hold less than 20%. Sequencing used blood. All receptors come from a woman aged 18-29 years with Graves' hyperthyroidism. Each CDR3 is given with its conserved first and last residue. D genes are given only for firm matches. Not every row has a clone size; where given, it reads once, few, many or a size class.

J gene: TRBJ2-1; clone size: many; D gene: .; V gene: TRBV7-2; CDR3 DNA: TGTGCCAGCAGCTTACGTGGGGGTTTAGCGCTATCCTACAATGAGCAGTTCTTC; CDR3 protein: CASSLRGGLALSYNEQFF
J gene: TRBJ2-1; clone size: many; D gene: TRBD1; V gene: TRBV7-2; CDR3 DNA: TGTGCCAGCAGCTTAACAGGGGGTTCCTACAATGAGCAGTTCTTC; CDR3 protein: CASSLTGGSYNEQFF
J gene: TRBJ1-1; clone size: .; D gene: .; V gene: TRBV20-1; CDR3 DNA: TGCAGTGCTAGAGATGGACACTCGAGTTGGGCTTTCTTT; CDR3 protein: CSARDGHSSWAFF
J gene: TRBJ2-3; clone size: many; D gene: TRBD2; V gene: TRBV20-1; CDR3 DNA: TGCAGTGCTGAGCCAAATTTAGCGGGAGGCCTCCGGACAGATACGCAGTATTTT; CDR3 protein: CSAEPNLAGGLRTDTQYF
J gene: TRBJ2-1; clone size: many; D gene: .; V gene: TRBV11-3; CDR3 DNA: TGTGCCAGCAGCTTATTCCGCGGAAGCTCCTACAATGAGCAGTTCTTC; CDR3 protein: CASSLFRGSSYNEQFF
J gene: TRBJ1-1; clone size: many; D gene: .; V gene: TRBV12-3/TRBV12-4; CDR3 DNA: TGTGCCAGCACCTTAGGGGCAGGGAACACTGAAGCTTTCTTT; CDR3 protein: CASTLGAGNTEAFF
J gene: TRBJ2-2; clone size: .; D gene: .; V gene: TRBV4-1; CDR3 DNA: TGCGCCAGCAGCCAAATGACCGGGGAGCTGTTTTTT; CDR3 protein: CASSQMTGELFF
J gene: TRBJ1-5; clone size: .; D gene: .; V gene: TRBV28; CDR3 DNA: TGTGCCAGCAGTCAGGGAGGAATTTTATTAGGCAATCAGCCCCAGCATTTT; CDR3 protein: CASSQGGILLGNQPQHF
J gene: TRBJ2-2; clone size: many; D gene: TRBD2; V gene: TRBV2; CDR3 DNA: TGTGCCAGCAGCCAGACTAGCGGGAGGGCCGTAGCCGGGGAGCTGTTTTTT; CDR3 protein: CASSQTSGRAVAGELFF
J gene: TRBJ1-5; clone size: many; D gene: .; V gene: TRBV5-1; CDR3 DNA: TGCGCCAGCAGCTTGGCCGGTCAGATCAATCAGCCCCAGCATTTT; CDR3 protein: CASSLAGQINQPQHF
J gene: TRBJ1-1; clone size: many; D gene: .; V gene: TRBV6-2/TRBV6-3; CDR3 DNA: TGTGCCAGCAGCAGGCCCTTGAACACTGAAGCTTTCTTT; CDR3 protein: CASSRPLNTEAFF
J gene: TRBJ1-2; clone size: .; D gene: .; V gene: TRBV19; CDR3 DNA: TGTGCCAGTACCCTTGGACCGAATGGTGGCTACACCTTC; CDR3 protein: CASTLGPNGGYTF
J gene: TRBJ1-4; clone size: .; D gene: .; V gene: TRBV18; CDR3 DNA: TGTGCCAGCTCACCTCGCTTGGTACCTAATGAAAAACTGTTTTTT; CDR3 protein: CASSPRLVPNEKLFF
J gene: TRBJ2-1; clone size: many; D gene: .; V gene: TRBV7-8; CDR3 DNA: TGTGCCAGCAGCTTAGGTACGGGTGAGCAGTTCTTC; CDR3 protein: CASSLGTGEQFF
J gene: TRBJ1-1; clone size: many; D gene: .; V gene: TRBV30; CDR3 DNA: TGTGCCTGGAGTCCGACCCTCCTAAACACTGAAGCTTTCTTT; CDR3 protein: CAWSPTLLNTEAFF
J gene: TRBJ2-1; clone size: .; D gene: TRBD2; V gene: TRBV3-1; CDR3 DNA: TGTGCCAGCAGGGTCGGGGGGGTTGGGAATGAGCAGTTCTTC; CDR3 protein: CASRVGGVGNEQFF
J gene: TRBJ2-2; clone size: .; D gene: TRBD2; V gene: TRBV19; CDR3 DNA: TGTGCCAGTAGTATAAAGGTAGCGGGCAGCACCGGGGAGCTGTTTTTT; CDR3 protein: CASSIKVAGSTGELFF
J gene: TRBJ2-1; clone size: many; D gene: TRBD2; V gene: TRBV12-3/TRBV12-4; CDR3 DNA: TGTGCCAGCAGCCACTCAGCGGGGGAGAACAATGAGCAGTTCTTC; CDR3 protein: CASSHSAGENNEQFF
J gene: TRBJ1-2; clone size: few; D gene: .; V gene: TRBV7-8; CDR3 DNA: TGTGCCAGCAGCCCCACTACAGATGGCTACACCTTC; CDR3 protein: CASSPTTDGYTF
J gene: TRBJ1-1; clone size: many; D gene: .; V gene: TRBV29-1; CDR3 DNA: TGCAGCTATGTCCTGTCTATGAACACTGAAGCTTTCTTT; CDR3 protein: CSYVLSMNTEAFF
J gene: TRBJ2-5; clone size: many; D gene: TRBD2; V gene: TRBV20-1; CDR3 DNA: TGCAGTGCTAACCTAGCGGGAGAGACCCAGTACTTC; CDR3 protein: CSANLAGETQYF
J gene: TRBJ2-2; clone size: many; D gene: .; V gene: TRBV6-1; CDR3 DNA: TGTGCCAGCAGTGGGGTCCGGATAACCGGGGAGCTGTTTTTT; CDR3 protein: CASSGVRITGELFF
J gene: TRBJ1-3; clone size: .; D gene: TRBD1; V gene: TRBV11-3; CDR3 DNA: TGTGCCAGCAGCTTCGACAGGGCCAGCTCTGGAAACACCATATATTTT; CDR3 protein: CASSFDRASSGNTIYF
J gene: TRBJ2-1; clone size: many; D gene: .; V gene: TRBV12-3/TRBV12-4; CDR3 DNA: TGTGCCAGCAGTTCCACAGGGTTTAACTACAATGAGCAGTTCTTC; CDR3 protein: CASSSTGFNYNEQFF
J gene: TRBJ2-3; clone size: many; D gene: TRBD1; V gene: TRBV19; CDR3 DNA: TGTGCCAGTACCAACAGGGGGCTTGGAGATACGCAGTATTTT; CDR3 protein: CASTNRGLGDTQYF
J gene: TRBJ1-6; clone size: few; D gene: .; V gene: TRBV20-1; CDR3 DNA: TGCAGTGCTAGAGGTGTCGGCAGGGGATCTAATTCACCCCTCCACTTT; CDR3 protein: CSARGVGRGSNSPLHF
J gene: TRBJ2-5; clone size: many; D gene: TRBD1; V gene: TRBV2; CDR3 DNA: TGTGCCAGCAGCCAAGACAGGGGGCTGGAGACCCAGTACTTC; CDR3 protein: CASSQDRGLETQYF
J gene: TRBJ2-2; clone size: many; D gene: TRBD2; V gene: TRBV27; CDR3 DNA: TGTGCCAGCAGTTCATCTAGCGGGAGACTGGTCGGGGAGCTGTTTTTT; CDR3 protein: CASSSSSGRLVGELFF
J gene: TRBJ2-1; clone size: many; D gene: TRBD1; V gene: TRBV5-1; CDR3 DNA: TGCGCCAGCAGCTTGGAAGACAGGGTGCAGTTCTTC; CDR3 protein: CASSLEDRVQFF
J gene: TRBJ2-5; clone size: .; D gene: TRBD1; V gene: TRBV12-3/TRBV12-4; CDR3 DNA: TGTGCCAGCAGTTTAGCCCAGACAGGGGCGGTGACCCAGTACTTC; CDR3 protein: CASSLAQTGAVTQYF
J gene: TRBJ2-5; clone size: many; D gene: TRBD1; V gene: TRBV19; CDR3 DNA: TGTGCCAGTAGTATAAGTGGGACAGGGGGCGGGTTAGAGACCCAGTACTTC; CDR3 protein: CASSISGTGGGLETQYF
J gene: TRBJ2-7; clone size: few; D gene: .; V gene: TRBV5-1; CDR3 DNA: TGCGCCAGCTCGGGAGTCCAAACCTACGAGCAGTACTTC; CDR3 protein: CASSGVQTYEQYF
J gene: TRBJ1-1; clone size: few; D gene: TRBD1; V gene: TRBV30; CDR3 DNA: TGTGCCTGGAGTCAGGGACAGCATTCGCGCACTGAAGCTTTCTTT; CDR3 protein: CAWSQGQHSRTEAFF
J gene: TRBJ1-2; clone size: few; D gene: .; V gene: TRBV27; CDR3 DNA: TGTGCCAGCAGTCCCATCAGGGCTAACTATGGCTACACCTTC; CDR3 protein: CASSPIRANYGYTF
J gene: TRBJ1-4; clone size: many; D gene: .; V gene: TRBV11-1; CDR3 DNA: TGTGCCAGCAGACTCAGACAGGCACCGGATGAAAAACTGTTTTTT; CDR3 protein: CASRLRQAPDEKLFF
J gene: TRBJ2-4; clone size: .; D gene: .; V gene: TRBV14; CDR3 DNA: TGTGCCAGCAGCCCTTTCACCAAAAACATTCAGTACTTC; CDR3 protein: CASSPFTKNIQYF
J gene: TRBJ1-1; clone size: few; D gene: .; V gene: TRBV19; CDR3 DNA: TGTGCCAGTAGTATAAGAACGGGGGACACTGAAGCTTTCTTT; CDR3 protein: CASSIRTGDTEAFF
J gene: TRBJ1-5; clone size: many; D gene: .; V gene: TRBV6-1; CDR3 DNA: TGTGCCAGCAGTGTTAAAGGCGGAGGGTCCGGTACGCCCCAGCATTTT; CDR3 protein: CASSVKGGGSGTPQHF
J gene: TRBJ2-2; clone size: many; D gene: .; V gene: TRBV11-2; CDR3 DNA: TGTGCCAGCAGGCATCTCAGGGACGGAAACACCGGGGAGCTGTTTTTT; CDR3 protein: CASRHLRDGNTGELFF
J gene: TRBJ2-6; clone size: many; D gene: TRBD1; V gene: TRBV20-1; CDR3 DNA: TGCAGTGCCCAGGACAGGGGAGGTCTCGGGGCCAACGTCCTGACTTTC; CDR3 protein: CSAQDRGGLGANVLTF
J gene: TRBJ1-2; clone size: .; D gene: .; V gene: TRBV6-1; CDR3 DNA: TGTGGCAGCAGTGAAATGATAGCAGAAGATGGCTACACCTTC; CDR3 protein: CGSSEMIAEDGYTF
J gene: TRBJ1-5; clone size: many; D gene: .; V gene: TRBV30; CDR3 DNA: TGTGCCTGGAGTAGCCAGCTGAATCAGCCCCAGCATTTT; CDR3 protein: CAWSSQLNQPQHF
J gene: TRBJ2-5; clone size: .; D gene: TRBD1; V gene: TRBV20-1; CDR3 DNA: TGCAGTGGCCTTGTCGGGACAGCACAAGAGACCCAGTACTTC; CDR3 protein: CSGLVGTAQETQYF